This entry features one T cell receptor beta chain sequence. Its antigen is unidentified. The sample originates from a study of shared clonotypes between healthy human individuals. The study's findings and limits: Blood was the only sampled material, and tissue repertoires likely differ.

Sequencing was performed on unsorted PBMC DNA using ten immunoSEQ deep assay plates. TCRdb keeps only in-frame clones here, not all; method: immunoSEQ multiplex PCR. Among about 490,000 clones listed, more than 75% were seen once. Trimming left V 3 bases short and J 3 bases short, with 10 bases between. There are 13 residues in the CDR3. The germline V gene has CDR1 SQVTM and CDR2 ANQGSEA. The V call is TRBV29-1, the J call TRBJ2-3; D gene ambiguous. Sequencing was performed on PBMCs. This clonotype originated in a woman aged 40-49 years in good health. Some clones in this sample may be carry-over from other donors' samples. The CDR3 reads CSVEPLGTDTQYF. In DNA form, the CDR3 reads TGCAGCGTTGAGCCCCTGGGGACAGATACGCAGTATTTT.